One and the same sample provided the 32 T cell receptor beta chains below, sequenced in a study of shared clonotypes between healthy human individuals. The data were produced by immunoSEQ multiplex PCR, yet TCRdb's version contains in-frame clones alone and is incomplete. The table includes some 800,000 clones, 85% to 95% detected once. As defined, naive CD8 cells were CD45RO-negative and positively selected for CCR7, with terminally differentiated effector memory CD45RA+ cells excluded. Sequencing was done on a sample of naive CD8+ T cells sorted from blood. Source of these receptors: a man younger than 45 in good health.

The gene calls are TRBV5-4 and TRBJ2-7; 7 bases are a match to TRBD1. From germline, CDR1 is SGHNT and CDR2 YYREEE (reference sequence). V gave up 4 bases and J gave up 3 bases; unmatched junction bases: 13. CDR3 length: 16 residues. CDR3 sequence: CASSAEATGILYEQYF. The DNA for the CDR3 is TGTGCCAGCAGCGCGGAAGCGACAGGGATCCTCTACGAGCAGTACTTC.

The chain couples TRBV27 to TRBJ2-3; D is possibly TRBD2 (6 bases). V was clipped by 4 bases and J by 1 base, with 15 bases between them. The CDR3 spans 16 residues. Germline-derived CDR1 and CDR2 are MNHEY and SMNVEV (reference sequence). DNA of the CDR3: TGTGCCAGCAGTTCGAGACGGGAGCGCGGCACAGATACGCAGTATTTT. Protein sequence: CASSSRRERGTDTQYF.

V gene TRBV28 combines with J gene TRBJ2-7; the D gene is possibly TRBD1 (6 bases). Trimming stripped 8 bases from V and 0 bases from J, with 14 bases between. Germline-derived CDR1 and CDR2 are MDHEN and SYDVKM. The CDR3 has 14 residues. In DNA form, the CDR3 reads TGTGCCAGCGGCCTTGGGACACCCTCCTACGAGCAGTACTTC. It translates to CASGLGTPSYEQYF.

This chain links TRBV28 with TRBJ1-5, with 7 positions matching TRBD1. The V gene's germline CDR1 is MDHEN and CDR2 SYDVKM. Trimming at V came to 8 bases and at J to 0 bases, leaving 10 bases not matched to a gene. This CDR3 has 16 residues. The CDR3 spells CASDHAGGHSNQPQHF. CDR3 in DNA: TGTGCCAGCGACCACGCAGGGGGACATAGCAATCAGCCCCAGCATTTT.

CDR3 in amino acids: CAWRPGTGVRYGYTF. The CDR3 DNA reads as TGTGCCTGGAGGCCCGGGACAGGGGTTCGCTATGGCTACACCTTC. The chain uses TRBV30 and TRBJ1-2; the match to TRBD1 covers 10 bases. Germline V CDR1 and CDR2: GTSNPN, SVGIG (reference sequence). The CDR3 is made up of 15 amino acids. After removal of 3 bases from V and 4 bases from J, the junction contained 8 bases not matched to a gene.

This clone has only a few counts. V usage is TRBV27 and J usage is TRBJ1-4, with D possibly TRBD1 on 5 matching bases. The CDR3 runs 13 residues. V was clipped by 3 bases and J by 8 bases, with 10 bases between them. Germline V lookup: CDR1 MNHEY, CDR2 SMNVEV (reference sequence). The CDR3 sequence is CASSFQGQEKLFF. CDR3 nucleotides: TGTGCCAGCAGTTTCCAGGGTCAAGAAAAACTGTTTTTT.

The rearrangement uses TRBV15 and TRBJ2-7; D not resolved. CDR1 and CDR2 (germline): LNHNV, YYDKDF (reference sequence). The V end was cut by 2 bases, the J end by 2 bases, with 7 bases between. This CDR3 spans 13 amino acids. The CDR3 nucleotides are TGTGCCACCAGCAGAACTGGGGCCTACGAGCAGTACTTC. Translated, it gives CATSRTGAYEQYF.

V is TRBV18 and J is TRBJ2-5, with TRBD2 matching over 11 bases. V lost 4 bases, J lost 3 bases, and 7 bases stayed unmatched. This CDR3 comprises 16 residues. Germline CDR1 and CDR2: KGHSH and LQKENI. CDR3: CASSRTGTSGEETQYF. CDR3 bases: TGTGCCAGCTCACGAACCGGGACTAGCGGCGAAGAGACCCAGTACTTC.

This chain joins TRBV18 and TRBJ2-7; TRBD2 might be the D (6 bases). There are 18 residues in the CDR3. V lost 2 bases and J lost 2, with 22 bases in between. Germline V gene lookup returns CDR1 KGHSH and CDR2 LQKENI. Here the CDR3 DNA reads TGTGCCAGCTCACCATCTGAGCGGGTCCGATCGATCCCCTACGAGCAGTACTTC. Its protein is CASSPSERVRSIPYEQYF.

The CDR3 sequence: CASSLVGLGGAAEAFF. CDR3 in DNA: TGTGCCAGCAGCTTAGTTGGATTAGGGGGGGCGGCTGAAGCTTTCTTT. This chain uses TRBV11-2 with TRBJ1-1; possibly TRBD1 for D (6 bases). The germline V and J ends were trimmed by 1 base and 6 bases, with 18 bases remaining between them. This CDR3 is built from 16 residues. The germline V gene has CDR1 SGHAT and CDR2 FQNNGV.

The chain joins TRBV14 to TRBJ2-6; D is unresolved. The V end was cut by 1 base, the J end by 2 bases, with 6 bases between. The CDR3 has 15 amino acids. Germline CDR1 and CDR2: SGHDN and FVKESK. The CDR3 is CASSQGAAGANVLTF. The CDR3 nucleotides read TGTGCCAGCAGCCAAGGGGCTGCTGGGGCCAACGTCCTGACTTTC.

With respect to this clone: The sample carries other DNA sequences with the same CDR3. The DNA for the CDR3 is TGTGCCAGCAGTTTAGGGCAGACCTACGAGCAGTACTTC. Translated: CASSLGQTYEQYF. This chain uses TRBV27 with TRBJ2-7; D remains ambiguous. The CDR3 consists of 13 residues. Germline CDR1 MNHEY, CDR2 SMNVEV (reference sequence). The V and J ends lost 2 bases and 2 bases respectively, with 7 bases between them.

This clone was detected only a few times. CDR3 loop: CASSQVLTGVEQYF. For the CDR3, the DNA is TGCGCCAGCAGCCAAGTTCTAACAGGGGTCGAGCAGTACTTC. The chain has TRBV4-1 and TRBJ2-7, with TRBD1 matching over 7 bases. CDR1 and CDR2 from the germline V gene are MGHRA and YSYEKL. The V and J ends lost 1 base and 6 bases, in that order; junction bases with no gene match: 6. This CDR3 spans 14 amino acids.

The chain is built from TRBV9 and TRBJ2-5; TRBD1 agrees at 9 bases. The CDR3 loop spans 15 amino acids. The J segment lost 5 bases and the V segment lost 3 bases, leaving 8 bases of the junction unmatched. Germline V lookup: CDR1 SGDLS, CDR2 YYNGEE. CDR3 loop: CASSAWDRAWETQYF. The CDR3 nucleotides are TGTGCCAGCAGCGCCTGGGACAGGGCCTGGGAGACCCAGTACTTC.

This chain uses TRBV7-9 with TRBJ1-2; 8 bases match TRBD1. This CDR3 comprises 14 residues. Germline loops: CDR1 SEHNR, CDR2 FQNEAQ (reference sequence). J was trimmed by 7 bases and V by 1 base; bases with no gene match: 5. DNA of the CDR3: TGTGCCAGCAGCTTAGGGACAGGGCAAGTTGGCTACACCTTC. Translating it yields CASSLGTGQVGYTF.

The rearrangement links TRBV29-1 to TRBJ1-2; perhaps TRBD1 as D (6 bases). V lost 3 bases, J lost 8 bases, and 22 bases lay in between. The V gene's germline CDR1 is SQVTM and CDR2 ANQGSEA. This CDR3 is built from 15 residues. The CDR3 region has the DNA TGCAGCGTTGAGGTTTTGGAAACAGGGTACGGAGGCTACACCTTC. As protein: CSVEVLETGYGGYTF.

The chain recombines TRBV5-5 with TRBJ1-2; 7 positions agree with TRBD1. Germline CDR1 SGHKS, CDR2 YYEKEE (reference sequence). The trim removed 4 bases at V and 5 bases at J, leaving 14 bases unmatched. The CDR3 is 16 residues long. The CDR3: CASSMDVQGVEYGYTF. The CDR3 region has the DNA TGTGCCAGCAGCATGGATGTGCAGGGGGTTGAGTATGGCTACACCTTC.

V and J are TRBV4-1 and TRBJ1-4, with D possibly TRBD1 on 5 matching bases. Deletions cut 3 bases from V and 5 bases from J, with 10 bases between. Germline CDR1 and CDR2: MGHRA and YSYEKL. The CDR3 has 14 residues. The CDR3 nucleotides read TGCGCCAGCAGCCAGGGGGGACTAAATGAAAAACTGTTTTTT. Translating it yields CASSQGGLNEKLFF.

The genes are TRBV18 and TRBJ2-1; 14 nucleotides line up with TRBD2. The CDR3 length is 18 residues. Germline trimming cut 1 base from V and 4 bases from J; bases unmatched to any gene: 6. Germline CDR1 is KGHSH and CDR2 is LQKENI. This chain's CDR3 is CASSPRGTSGRDYNEQFF. CDR3 DNA sequence: TGTGCCAGCTCACCACGGGGGACTAGCGGGAGAGATTACAATGAGCAGTTCTTC.

In this sample, this clone turned up a few times. This chain links TRBV10-2 with TRBJ2-1; 8 bases line up with TRBD1. J gave up 5 bases and V 8 bases, and 5 bases lay outside the gene matches. Germline V lookup: CDR1 WSHSY, CDR2 SAAADI. The CDR3 spans 13 residues. Here the CDR3 reads CASPPGQDNEQFF. The CDR3 nucleotides read TGCGCCAGCCCCCCGGGACAGGACAATGAGCAGTTCTTC.

V gene TRBV9 combines with J gene TRBJ2-7; TRBD1 agrees at 8 bases. The germline V gene has CDR1 SGDLS and CDR2 YYNGEE. Unmatched junction bases numbered 7, after V lost 0 bases and J lost 5 bases. The CDR3 sequence is 15 residues long. CDR3: CASSVEDRVSDEQYF. The CDR3 DNA reads as TGTGCCAGCAGCGTAGAGGACAGGGTTAGCGACGAGCAGTACTTC.

The chain uses TRBV27 and TRBJ2-1; no definite D call. CDR3 length equals 14 residues. Deletions cut 10 bases from V and 0 bases from J, with 13 bases between. The germline gives CDR1 MNHEY, CDR2 SMNVEV (reference sequence). Here the CDR3 reads CATSLQTSYNEQFF. CDR3 bases: TGTGCCACCTCCCTACAAACCTCCTACAATGAGCAGTTCTTC.

Concerning this clone: This same CDR3 is encoded by further DNA sequences in the sample. The gene calls are TRBV7-2 and TRBJ2-7; TRBD2 might be the D (5 bases). The V end was cut by 3 bases, the J end by 4 bases, with 10 bases between. This CDR3 has 13 residues. Germline-derived CDR1 and CDR2 are SGHTA and FQGNSA. For the CDR3, the DNA is TGTGCCAGCAGCTTGGAAGCGGAGTACGAGCAGTACTTC. It yields the protein CASSLEAEYEQYF.

In this sample, this clone turned up a few times. This sample includes further DNA sequences coding for the same CDR3. The chain combines TRBV7-9 with TRBJ2-7, with no clear D. Trimming took off 3 bases at V and 0 bases at J, with 3 bases between the two ends. Germline-derived CDR1 and CDR2 are SEHNR and FQNEAQ (reference sequence). The CDR3 runs 12 residues. The CDR3 spells CASSFSSYEQYF. The CDR3 nucleotides are TGTGCCAGCAGCTTTAGCTCCTACGAGCAGTACTTC.

The rearrangement joins TRBV4-1 to TRBJ2-1; 9 bases agree with TRBD2. The ends lost 2 bases at V and 7 bases at J; junction bases unmatched: 9. Germline values: CDR1 MGHRA, CDR2 YSYEKL. The CDR3 extends over 16 amino acids. The CDR3 sequence: CASSQPRSGSGNEQFF. The CDR3 nucleotides read TGCGCCAGCAGCCAACCGCGTAGCGGGAGTGGTAATGAGCAGTTCTTC.

This clone was counted between two and nine times. The rearrangement joins TRBV15 to TRBJ1-1; D perhaps matches TRBD1 (5 bases). The CDR3 runs 11 residues. V lost 8 bases to trimming and J lost 8 bases, with 12 bases between them. Per germline, CDR1 LNHNV and CDR2 YYDKDF (reference sequence). CDR3 coding DNA: TGTGCCACCTTCGGGCAGGGAGAAGCTTTCTTT. Its protein is CATFGQGEAFF.

This chain links TRBV7-9 with TRBJ1-4; the match to TRBD1 covers 9 bases. The CDR3 runs 14 residues. The J segment lost 10 bases and the V segment lost 5 bases, leaving 8 bases of the junction unmatched. Germline V CDR1 and CDR2: SEHNR, FQNEAQ (reference sequence). This chain's CDR3 is CASSPGQGRGKLFF. As DNA, the CDR3 is TGTGCCAGCAGCCCAGGACAGGGGAGGGGAAAACTGTTTTTT.

The genes are TRBV7-6 and TRBJ2-1, with TRBD1 matching over 7 bases. CDR1 is SGHVS and CDR2 is FNYEAQ in the germline V gene. J lost 0 bases, V lost 5 bases, and 7 bases had no gene match. The CDR3 contains 16 residues. This CDR3 reads CASSPRRDSSYNEQFF. CDR3 nucleotide sequence: TGTGCCAGCAGCCCCCGCCGGGACAGCTCCTACAATGAGCAGTTCTTC.

The rearrangement links TRBV29-1 to TRBJ2-1, with TRBD2 identical over 10 bases. Per germline, CDR1 SQVTM and CDR2 ANQGSEA. CDR3 size: 14 residues. Germline trimming cut 2 bases from V and 9 bases from J; bases unmatched to any gene: 7. The CDR3 DNA reads as TGCAGCGTTGAACTAGCGGGAGTTAATCCTGAGCAGTTCTTC. Its translation is CSVELAGVNPEQFF.

This rearrangement joins TRBV7-9 to TRBJ2-2; 8 bases map to TRBD2. Germline V gene sequence: CDR1 SEHNR, CDR2 FQNEAQ (reference sequence). This CDR3 is 15 amino acids long. V dropped 2 bases and J dropped 4; count of bases not matched to a gene: 3. The CDR3 nucleotides are TGTGCCAGCAGCTTACTGAGCGGGAGCACCGGGGAGCTGTTTTTT. This codes for CASSLLSGSTGELFF.

V usage is TRBV5-1 and J usage is TRBJ2-2; 13 nucleotides line up with TRBD2. Germline trimming cut 1 base from V and 2 bases from J; bases unmatched to any gene: 2. This CDR3 contains 17 residues. Per the germline V gene, CDR1 is SGHRS and CDR2 is YFSETQ. The CDR3 loop is CASSLRLAGGNTGELFF. The CDR3 nucleotides read TGCGCCAGCAGCTTGCGACTAGCGGGAGGAAACACCGGGGAGCTGTTTTTT.

The V and J genes are TRBV29-1 and TRBJ2-7; tentative D call: TRBD1 (6 bases). The germline V and J ends were trimmed by 4 bases and 6 bases, with 13 bases remaining between them. CDR3 length: 12 amino acids. Germline CDR1 SQVTM, CDR2 ANQGSEA. The CDR3 is CSVVSYRAEQYF. For the CDR3, the DNA is TGCAGCGTTGTGAGTTACAGGGCCGAGCAGTACTTC.